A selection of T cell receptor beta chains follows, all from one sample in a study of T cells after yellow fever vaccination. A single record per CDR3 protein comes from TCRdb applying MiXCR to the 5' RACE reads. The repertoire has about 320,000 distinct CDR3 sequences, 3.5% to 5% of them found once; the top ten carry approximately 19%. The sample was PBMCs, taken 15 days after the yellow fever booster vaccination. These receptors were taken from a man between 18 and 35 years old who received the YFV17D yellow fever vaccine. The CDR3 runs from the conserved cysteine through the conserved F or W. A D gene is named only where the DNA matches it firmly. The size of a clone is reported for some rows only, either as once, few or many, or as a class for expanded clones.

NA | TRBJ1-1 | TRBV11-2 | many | CASSLEAGLATEAFF | TGTGCCAGCAGCTTAGAGGCAGGGCTGGCCACTGAAGCTTTCTTT
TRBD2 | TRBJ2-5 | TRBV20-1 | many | CSARTPTAGGETQYF | TGCAGTGCTAGAACCCCCACAGCGGGGGGAGAGACCCAGTACTTC
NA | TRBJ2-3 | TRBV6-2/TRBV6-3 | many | CASSPGHSTDTQYF | TGTGCCAGCAGTCCGGGACACTCCACAGATACGCAGTATTTT
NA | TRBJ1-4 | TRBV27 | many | CASSRGSPNEKLFF | TGTGCCAGCAGCCGGGGAAGCCCTAATGAAAAACTGTTTTTT
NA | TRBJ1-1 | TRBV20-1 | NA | CSAKGSGQGTPGTEAFF | TGCAGTGCTAAAGGTTCTGGGCAGGGGACTCCGGGCACTGAAGCTTTCTTT
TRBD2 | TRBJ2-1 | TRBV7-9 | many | CASSSTSGSYNEQFF | TGTGCCAGCAGCTCGACTAGCGGCTCCTACAATGAGCAGTTCTTC
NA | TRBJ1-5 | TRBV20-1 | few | CSARDLGQGLFNNQPQHF | TGCAGTGCTAGAGATTTGGGGCAGGGTTTGTTTAACAATCAGCCCCAGCATTTT
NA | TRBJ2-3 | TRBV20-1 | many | CSASQFIADTQYF | TGCAGTGCCAGCCAATTCATCGCAGATACGCAGTATTTT
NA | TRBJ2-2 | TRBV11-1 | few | CASSLAQMTGELFF | TGTGCCAGCAGCTTAGCGCAGATGACCGGGGAGCTGTTTTTT
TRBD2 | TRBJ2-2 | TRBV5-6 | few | CASSAGGLIGELFF | TGTGCCAGCAGCGCGGGAGGGCTGATCGGGGAGCTGTTTTTT
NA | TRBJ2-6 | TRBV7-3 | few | CASSLIGHHSGANVLTF | TGTGCCAGCAGCTTAATCGGACACCACTCTGGGGCCAACGTCCTGACTTTC
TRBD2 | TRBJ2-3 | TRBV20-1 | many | CSASYLGTITDTQYF | TGCAGTGCTAGCTACCTGGGGACTATCACAGATACGCAGTATTTT
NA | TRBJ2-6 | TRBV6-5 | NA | CASSPKGYGANVLTF | TGTGCCAGCAGCCCCAAAGGTTACGGGGCCAACGTCCTGACTTTC
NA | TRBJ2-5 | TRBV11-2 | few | CASSPSGGWRETQYF | TGTGCCAGCAGCCCGAGTGGGGGGTGGCGAGAGACCCAGTACTTC
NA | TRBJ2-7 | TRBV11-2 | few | CASSLIGSGAYEQYF | TGTGCCAGCAGCTTAATAGGTAGCGGAGCCTACGAGCAGTACTTC
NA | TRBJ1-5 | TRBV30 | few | CAWSVDGNQPQHF | TGTGCCTGGAGTGTAGACGGTAATCAGCCCCAGCATTTT
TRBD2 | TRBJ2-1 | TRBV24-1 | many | CATSRGGYNEQFF | TGTGCCACCAGTCGCGGGGGCTACAATGAGCAGTTCTTC
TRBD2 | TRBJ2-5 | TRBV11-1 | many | CASSTQRGQETQYF | TGTGCCAGCAGCACCCAGCGGGGGCAAGAGACCCAGTACTTC
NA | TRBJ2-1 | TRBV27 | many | CAANLPGGRNEQFF | TGTGCGGCGAACCTCCCAGGCGGGCGCAATGAGCAGTTCTTC
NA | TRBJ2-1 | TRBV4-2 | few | CASSQGPGLLQFF | TGTGCCAGCAGCCAAGGCCCGGGACTCCTTCAGTTCTTC